The clone carrying this T cell receptor (beta chain) was seen more than once but under ten times. Its antigen is currently unknown. Germline V gene lookup returns CDR1 SGHAT and CDR2 FQNNGV. This CDR3 has 12 residues. The trim removed 4 bases at V and 9 bases at J, leaving 3 bases unmatched. The record originates from a study of regulatory T cells in long-lasting Graves disease. About the study: Patients met the persistent Graves' disease definition after over 5 years of antithyroid drugs with positive TSH receptor antibodies. The study's findings and limits: Patients with persistent disease shared 2,700 or so public clonotypes, outpacing the roughly 1,000 shared by new patients. Samples came from peripheral blood alone, without thyroid tissue.

For TCR beta, libraries came from iRepertoire HTBI primers and Arm-PCR of CDR3 regions. In the source study's methods: Overall, samples carried 60 to 65 TRBV and around 15 TRBJ segments. From the multiplex PCR reads, TCRdb called clonotypes with MiXCR, one entry per CDR3 protein. TCRdb's processing, not the authors' own work, is the source of the V and J calls. The sample holds hundreds of thousands of distinct CDR3 sequences; less than 25% are singletons and the top ten take less than 9%. Regarding time point: persistent/refractory GD, antithyroid drugs over 5 years with positive TRAb. After RNA was extracted from PBMCs, the TCR library was made from it.

The sample in question was peripheral blood mononuclear cells (PBMCs), obtained when the disease was refractory, from a patient treated with antithyroid drugs. The sequence was obtained from a female donor with Graves disease. The rearrangement uses TRBV11-2 and TRBJ1-5; the match to TRBD1 covers 7 bases. DNA for the CDR3: TGTGCCAGCAGCTCCTACAGGGGGCCCCAGCATTTT. This codes for CASSSYRGPQHF.